Listed below are T cell receptor beta chains from one sample, sequenced in a study of T cells in narcolepsy. Repertoires were generated with immunoSEQ multiplex PCR, while TCRdb's copy carries only in-frame clones and drops some. Here the sample spans about 35,000 clones, 81% being singletons. Source material: memory (CD45RA-) CD4+ T cells from blood. These TCRs come from a human donor in good health. Both conserved end residues are part of each CDR3. Fields, in order: J gene, V gene, clone size, D gene, CDR3 protein, CDR3 DNA. A D gene is named only where the DNA matches it firmly. A row's size may be missing; if present it is once, few, many or a size class.

j_gene: TRBJ2-1; v_gene: TRBV2; abundance: .; d_gene: TRBD2; CDR3aa: CASNPPAGEYNEQFF; CDR3nt: TGTGCCAGCAATCCCCCAGCGGGAGAGTACAATGAGCAGTTCTTC
j_gene: TRBJ1-1; v_gene: TRBV6-6; abundance: .; d_gene: .; CDR3aa: CASSKQMNTEAFF; CDR3nt: TGTGCCAGCAGCAAACAGATGAACACTGAAGCTTTCTTT
j_gene: TRBJ1-2; v_gene: TRBV13; abundance: .; d_gene: .; CDR3aa: CASSLAETHGYTF; CDR3nt: TGTGCCAGCAGCTTAGCAGAGACTCATGGCTACACCTTC
j_gene: TRBJ2-1; v_gene: TRBV25-1; abundance: .; d_gene: .; CDR3aa: CASSELTGYNEQFF; CDR3nt: TGTGCCAGCAGTGAATTAACGGGGTACAATGAGCAGTTCTTC
j_gene: TRBJ1-5; v_gene: TRBV6-5; abundance: .; d_gene: .; CDR3aa: CASSESFDQPQHF; CDR3nt: TGTGCCAGCAGTGAAAGCTTCGATCAGCCCCAGCATTTT
j_gene: TRBJ2-3; v_gene: TRBV29-1; abundance: once; d_gene: TRBD2; CDR3aa: CSVARTSGTDTQYF; CDR3nt: TGCAGCGTTGCCCGGACTAGCGGTACAGATACGCAGTATTTT
j_gene: TRBJ1-1; v_gene: TRBV18; abundance: once; d_gene: .; CDR3aa: CASSGQNTEAFF; CDR3nt: TGTGCCAGCTCAGGACAGAACACTGAAGCTTTCTTT
j_gene: TRBJ2-5; v_gene: TRBV7-2; abundance: .; d_gene: TRBD2; CDR3aa: CASSLGTSQETQYF; CDR3nt: TGTGCCAGCAGCTTAGGGACTAGTCAAGAGACCCAGTACTTC
j_gene: TRBJ1-1; v_gene: TRBV19; abundance: .; d_gene: TRBD1; CDR3aa: CASSEDRGINTEAFF; CDR3nt: TGTGCCAGTAGTGAAGACAGGGGGATTAACACTGAAGCTTTCTTT
j_gene: TRBJ1-1; v_gene: TRBV12-5; abundance: .; d_gene: .; CDR3aa: CASGFEINTEAFF; CDR3nt: TGTGCTAGTGGATTCGAAATTAACACTGAAGCTTTCTTT
j_gene: TRBJ1-5; v_gene: TRBV28; abundance: .; d_gene: .; CDR3aa: CASSLGSGELHF; CDR3nt: TGTGCCAGCAGTTTAGGGTCGGGGGAGTTGCATTTT
j_gene: TRBJ2-7; v_gene: TRBV5-4; abundance: .; d_gene: TRBD2; CDR3aa: CASSSGLERGTYEQYF; CDR3nt: TGTGCCAGCAGCTCGGGATTAGAGCGGGGCACCTACGAGCAGTACTTC
j_gene: TRBJ2-5; v_gene: TRBV19; abundance: .; d_gene: .; CDR3aa: CASSDRKVTQYF; CDR3nt: TGTGCCAGTAGTGACAGAAAGGTGACCCAGTACTTC
j_gene: TRBJ2-1; v_gene: TRBV5-1; abundance: .; d_gene: .; CDR3aa: CASSLDLGARDEQFF; CDR3nt: TGCGCCAGCAGCTTGGACCTGGGGGCTAGGGATGAGCAGTTCTTC
j_gene: TRBJ2-3; v_gene: TRBV5-1; abundance: .; d_gene: .; CDR3aa: CASRTSGSTDTQYF; CDR3nt: TGCGCCAGCAGAACCTCAGGTAGCACAGATACGCAGTATTTT
j_gene: TRBJ2-1; v_gene: TRBV11-3; abundance: few; d_gene: TRBD2; CDR3aa: CASSLDGTSDEQFF; CDR3nt: TGTGCCAGCAGCTTAGACGGGACTAGTGATGAGCAGTTCTTC
j_gene: TRBJ2-7; v_gene: TRBV10-3; abundance: .; d_gene: .; CDR3aa: CASKGLQDGSYEQYF; CDR3nt: TGTGCCTCGAAAGGCCTTCAGGACGGCTCCTACGAGCAGTACTTC
j_gene: TRBJ1-4; v_gene: TRBV7-3; abundance: few; d_gene: TRBD1; CDR3aa: CASSLLGQGEKLFF; CDR3nt: TGTGCCAGCAGCTTACTTGGACAGGGCGAAAAACTGTTTTTT
j_gene: TRBJ2-5; v_gene: TRBV5-1; abundance: .; d_gene: TRBD1; CDR3aa: CASSLAQTGRETQYF; CDR3nt: TGCGCCAGCAGCTTGGCCCAGACAGGGCGAGAGACCCAGTACTTC
j_gene: TRBJ2-7; v_gene: TRBV30; abundance: .; d_gene: .; CDR3aa: CAWSIRAQRAEQYF; CDR3nt: TGTGCCTGGAGTATCCGGGCGCAAAGGGCCGAGCAGTACTTC
j_gene: TRBJ2-7; v_gene: TRBV15; abundance: .; d_gene: TRBD1; CDR3aa: CATSRSPGGYEQYF; CDR3nt: TGTGCCACCAGCAGATCCCCAGGGGGATACGAGCAGTACTTC
j_gene: TRBJ2-3; v_gene: TRBV10-3; abundance: .; d_gene: .; CDR3aa: CAIVADNTDTQYF; CDR3nt: TGTGCCATCGTCGCGGACAACACAGATACGCAGTATTTT
j_gene: TRBJ1-1; v_gene: TRBV14; abundance: .; d_gene: TRBD1; CDR3aa: CASTSGIGQGNTEAFF; CDR3nt: TGTGCCAGCACGAGTGGAATCGGACAGGGCAACACTGAAGCTTTCTTT
j_gene: TRBJ2-7; v_gene: TRBV5-1; abundance: .; d_gene: .; CDR3aa: CASSLAYGAESEQYF; CDR3nt: TGCGCCAGCAGCTTGGCCTATGGGGCAGAGAGCGAGCAGTACTTC
j_gene: TRBJ2-2; v_gene: TRBV6-5; abundance: .; d_gene: .; CDR3aa: CASSYSRGPGELFF; CDR3nt: TGTGCCAGCAGTTACTCGAGAGGGCCCGGGGAGCTGTTTTTT
j_gene: TRBJ1-2; v_gene: TRBV10-3; abundance: .; d_gene: .; CDR3aa: CAISEGADYGYTF; CDR3nt: TGTGCCATCAGTGAGGGGGCGGACTATGGCTACACCTTC
j_gene: TRBJ2-2; v_gene: TRBV5-1; abundance: once; d_gene: TRBD2; CDR3aa: CASSLFLRGGAGELFF; CDR3nt: TGCGCCAGCAGCTTGTTCCTGCGGGGGGGAGCCGGGGAGCTGTTTTTT
j_gene: TRBJ2-6; v_gene: TRBV19; abundance: .; d_gene: .; CDR3aa: CASTFGQSGASVLTF; CDR3nt: TGTGCCAGTACCTTCGGACAGTCTGGGGCCAGCGTCCTGACTTTC
j_gene: TRBJ2-7; v_gene: TRBV30; abundance: .; d_gene: .; CDR3aa: CAWSVRRGGNEQYF; CDR3nt: TGTGCCTGGAGTGTACGTAGAGGGGGGAACGAGCAGTACTTC